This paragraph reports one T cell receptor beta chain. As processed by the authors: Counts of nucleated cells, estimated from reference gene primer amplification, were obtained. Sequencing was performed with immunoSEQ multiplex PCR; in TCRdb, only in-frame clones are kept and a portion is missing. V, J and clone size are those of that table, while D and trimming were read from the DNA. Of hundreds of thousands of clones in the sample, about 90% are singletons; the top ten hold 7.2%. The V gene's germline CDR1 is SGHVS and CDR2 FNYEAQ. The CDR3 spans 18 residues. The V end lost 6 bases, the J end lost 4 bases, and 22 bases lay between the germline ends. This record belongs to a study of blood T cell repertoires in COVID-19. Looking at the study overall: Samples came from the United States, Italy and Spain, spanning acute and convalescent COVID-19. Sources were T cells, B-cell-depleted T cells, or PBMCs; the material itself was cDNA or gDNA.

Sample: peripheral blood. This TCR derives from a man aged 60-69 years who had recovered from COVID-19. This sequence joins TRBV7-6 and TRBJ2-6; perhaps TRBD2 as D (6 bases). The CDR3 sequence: CASRPQEGFLWGANVLTF. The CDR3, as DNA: TGTGCCAGCAGACCTCAGGAGGGATTCCTCTGGGGGGCCAACGTCCTGACTTTC.